The text below deals with one T cell receptor (beta chain). Its antigen target is currently unknown. The input lacks base qualities; no much larger clone sits a single base away. From cysteine to phenylalanine, the CDR3 is 14 amino acids long. Solely the CDR3 DNA is kept, with 42 bases framed from the first base. CDR1 is given as LNHDA and CDR2 as SQIVND, both from the germline V gene (reference sequence). V gives up 6 bases and J gives up 0 bases, and the segment between their germline ends measures 9 bases. The CDR3 regions of human TCRbeta chains were subjected to immunosequencing. The published analysis was carried out like this. TCRs in the repertoires were matched against a reference library of SARS-CoV-2-specific TCRs that had been generated with the MIRA antigen-specificity platform. Breadth was defined as the fraction of unique TCRs that were SARS-CoV-2-associated, and depth was defined as the fraction of total T cells that were SARS-CoV-2-associated. Each spike-specific TCR was assigned to its reactive spike region and to a CD4 or CD8 class using the MIRA data. Log10-transformed breadth and depth values were compared by one-way ANOVA with Sidak's multiple comparisons tests. Here the immuneACCESS table is served through TCRdb, limited to in-frame sequences with V and J called. Missing clones are a known gap in these copies; in checked studies unresolved V genes cover under half, and the rest lacks a known reason. V and J calls and clone size are those listed in that table; D and trimming were worked out from the DNA. This sample holds about 130,000 clones; about 93% were observed only once. Approximately 7% of the sample lies in the top ten.

This entry is derived from a study of T cell responses to AZD1222 COVID-19 vaccine (TCRdb year 2021). Background for the entire study: A total of over 230 trial participants underwent TCR sequencing, of whom around 200 received two doses of AZD1222 and around 26 received two doses of the MenACWY control vaccine. Trial participants were enrolled by age into subgroups of 18-55, 56-69 and 70-plus years, and roughly 150, 30 and 60 TCR-sequenced participants, respectively, were included in these subgroups. What the authors observed across the whole study: Participants were mostly white British and included more females than males, and it was suggested by the authors that clonal diversity may have been underestimated. Reportedly, almost half of the unique spike-specific TCRs recognized epitopes lying outside the regions that are mutated in the B.1.351 and B.1.1.7 variants. Only six AZD1222 recipients were SARS-CoV-2 seropositive at baseline, limiting conclusions about previously exposed vaccinees. CD4 TCRs associated with the vaccine covered the entire spike protein, and the dominant responses were in regions 160-218 and 743-854. Because no day 14 peak-response samples were available, the repertoires could be characterized only after the peak T cell response. The 56-69-year group was small, and its depth increase did not reach significance, likely because of low power. After two AZD1222 doses, both the breadth and the depth of spike-specific TCRs were significantly higher than at day 0 and than in MenACWY recipients.

The sample's time point label, in plain terms: about 28 days (+/-7) after the second vaccine dose. AZD1222 recipients whose second dose came at about 4 weeks and those whose second dose came at about 12 weeks were combined into one group, since spike-specific TCR depth and breadth did not differ between the two schedules. Samples from vaccinated people were obtained from the UK trials COV001 and COV002, which included a single-blind randomized controlled phase 2/3 trial of AZD1222 (ChAdOx1 nCoV-19) in healthy adults. Trial participant PBMC samples were collected at day 0 and day 28 after the second dose for TCRbeta chain sequencing.

The receptor was isolated from an adult who received the AZD1222 COVID-19 vaccine. In this chain, TRBV19 is recombined with TRBJ1-3; a weak D assignment points to TRBD1 (6 bases agree). The sequences come from peripheral blood, collected 28 days after the second AZD1222 dose. The encoded CDR3 is CASSEDSSGNTIYF. The DNA sequence reads TGTGCCAGTAGCGAGGACAGCTCTGGAAACACCATATATTTT.